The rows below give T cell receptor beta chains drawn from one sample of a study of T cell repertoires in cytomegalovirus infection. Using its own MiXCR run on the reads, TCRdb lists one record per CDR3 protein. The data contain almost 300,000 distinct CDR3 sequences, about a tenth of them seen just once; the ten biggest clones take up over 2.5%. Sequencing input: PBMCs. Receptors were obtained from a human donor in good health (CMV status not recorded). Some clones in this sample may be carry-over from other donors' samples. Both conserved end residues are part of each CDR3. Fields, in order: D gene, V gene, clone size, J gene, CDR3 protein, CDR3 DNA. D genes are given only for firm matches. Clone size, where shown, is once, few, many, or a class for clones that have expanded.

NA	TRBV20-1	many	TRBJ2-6	CSAREFARSGANVLTF	TGCAGTGCTAGGGAATTCGCGCGCTCTGGGGCCAACGTCCTGACTTTC
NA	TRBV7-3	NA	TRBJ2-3	CASSLGDGTNTQYF	TGTGCCAGCAGCTTAGGGGACGGAACCAATACGCAGTATTTT
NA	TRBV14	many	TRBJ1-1	CASSQVAPPWRAFF	TGTGCCAGCAGCCAAGTAGCCCCTCCATGGCGCGCTTTCTTT
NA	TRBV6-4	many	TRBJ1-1	CASSRRQGTEAFF	TGTGCCAGCAGTCGACGCCAGGGGACTGAAGCTTTCTTT
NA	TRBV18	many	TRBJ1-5	CASSPSSQGDQPQHF	TGTGCCAGCTCACCCTCTTCGCAGGGCGATCAGCCCCAGCATTTT
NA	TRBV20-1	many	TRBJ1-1	CSARQGSVNTEAFF	TGCAGTGCTAGACAGGGATCGGTCAACACTGAAGCTTTCTTT
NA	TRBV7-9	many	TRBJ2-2	CASSGPRDTGELFF	TGTGCCAGCAGTGGCCCGAGGGACACCGGGGAGCTGTTTTTT
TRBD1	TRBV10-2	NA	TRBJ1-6	CASRLGQGFSPLHF	TGCGCCAGCAGGTTGGGACAGGGGTTTTCACCCCTCCACTTT
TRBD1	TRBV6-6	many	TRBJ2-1	CASNLGGRAKAGGQFF	TGTGCCAGTAATCTCGGTGGCAGGGCTAAGGCAGGGGGGCAGTTCTTC
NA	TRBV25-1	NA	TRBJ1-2	CASRTDFRGYTF	TGTGCCAGCAGGACTGACTTCCGCGGCTACACCTTC
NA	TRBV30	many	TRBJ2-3	CAWSRLVSTTDTQYF	TGTGCCTGGAGTAGGCTAGTTTCGACCACAGATACGCAGTATTTT
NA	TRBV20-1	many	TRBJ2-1	CSAPPPGHEQFF	TGCAGTGCCCCTCCCCCGGGACACGAGCAGTTCTTC
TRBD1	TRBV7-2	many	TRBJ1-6	CASRYDRGFVNSPLHF	TGTGCCAGCAGATACGACAGGGGGTTCGTTAATTCACCCCTCCACTTT
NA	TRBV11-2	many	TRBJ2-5	CASSLGTGANQETQYF	TGTGCCAGCAGCTTAGGGACGGGGGCGAACCAAGAGACCCAGTACTTC
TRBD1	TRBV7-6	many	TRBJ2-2	CASSSTGDRGVPGELFF	TGTGCCAGCAGCTCTACCGGGGACAGGGGGGTTCCCGGGGAGCTGTTTTTT
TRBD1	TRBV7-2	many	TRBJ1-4	CASSRRQGEGEKLFF	TGTGCCAGCAGCCGCAGACAGGGGGAGGGTGAAAAACTGTTTTTT
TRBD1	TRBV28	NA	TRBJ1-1	CASPRDRVLSNTEAFF	TGTGCCAGCCCCCGGGACAGGGTACTTTCCAACACTGAAGCTTTCTTT
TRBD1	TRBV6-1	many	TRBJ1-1	CASRAGTGRTEAFF	TGTGCCAGCAGAGCCGGGACAGGACGCACTGAAGCTTTCTTT
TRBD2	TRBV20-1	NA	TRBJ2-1	CSATSATSGGAFNYNEQFF	TGCAGTGCCACGTCGGCCACTAGCGGGGGGGCGTTCAACTACAATGAGCAGTTCTTC
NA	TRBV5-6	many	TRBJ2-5	CASSLGTELQETQYF	TGTGCCAGCAGCTTGGGGACAGAATTACAAGAGACCCAGTACTTC
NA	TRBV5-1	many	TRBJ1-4	CASSVGSATNEKLFF	TGCGCCAGCAGCGTAGGGTCCGCAACTAATGAAAAACTGTTTTTT
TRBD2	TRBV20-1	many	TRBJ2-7	CSARDDTGTSNDEQYF	TGCAGTGCTAGAGACGATACCGGGACTAGCAACGACGAGCAGTACTTC
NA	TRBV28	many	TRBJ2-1	CASSLNRHNEQFF	TGTGCCAGCAGTTTAAACAGGCACAATGAGCAGTTCTTC
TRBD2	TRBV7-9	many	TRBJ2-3	CASSPGLAGDDTQYF	TGTGCCAGCAGCCCCGGACTAGCGGGGGACGATACGCAGTATTTT
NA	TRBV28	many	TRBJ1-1	CASSYRGNGDTEAFF	TGTGCCAGCAGTTATAGAGGCAATGGGGACACTGAAGCTTTCTTT
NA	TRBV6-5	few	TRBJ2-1	CASRGVASYNEQFF	TGTGCCAGCAGAGGGGTAGCATCCTACAATGAGCAGTTCTTC
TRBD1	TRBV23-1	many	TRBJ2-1	CASSQEPPCTGTGWGDEQFF	TGCGCCAGCAGTCAAGAACCACCATGCACCGGGACAGGCTGGGGCGATGAGCAGTTCTTC
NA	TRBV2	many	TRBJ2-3	CASKGQRSTDTQYF	TGTGCCAGCAAGGGCCAGAGAAGCACAGATACGCAGTATTTT
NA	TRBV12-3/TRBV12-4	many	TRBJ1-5	CASSPHRDGDQPQHF	TGTGCCAGCAGTCCGCACAGGGATGGGGATCAGCCCCAGCATTTT
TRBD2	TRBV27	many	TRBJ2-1	CASSITTSGANNEQFF	TGTGCCAGCAGTATTACGACTAGCGGGGCCAACAATGAGCAGTTCTTC
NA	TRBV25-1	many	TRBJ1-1	CASSELDRQFEAFF	TGTGCCAGCAGTGAATTGGACAGACAATTCGAAGCTTTCTTT
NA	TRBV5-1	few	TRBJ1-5	CASSLYQGQPQHF	TGCGCCAGCAGCTTGTATCAGGGGCAGCCCCAGCATTTT
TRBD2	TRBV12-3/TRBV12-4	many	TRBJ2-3	CASRKGTSEGDTQYF	TGTGCCAGCAGAAAAGGGACTAGCGAAGGAGATACGCAGTATTTT
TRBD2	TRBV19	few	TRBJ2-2	CASSIALGLAGNTGELFF	TGTGCCAGTAGTATAGCCCTCGGGCTAGCGGGGAACACCGGGGAGCTGTTTTTT
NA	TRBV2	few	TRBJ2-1	CANRPRYNEQFF	TGTGCCAACAGGCCAAGATACAATGAGCAGTTCTTC
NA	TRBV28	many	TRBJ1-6	CASSLAAGTNSPLHF	TGTGCCAGCAGTTTAGCGGCAGGGACGAATTCACCCCTCCACTTT
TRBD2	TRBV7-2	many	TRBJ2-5	CASSPRGAGETQYF	TGTGCCAGCAGCCCGCGGGGGGCCGGGGAGACCCAGTACTTC
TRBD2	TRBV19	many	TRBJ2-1	CASSPAGLLFYNEQFF	TGTGCCAGTAGTCCAGCGGGGCTCCTCTTCTACAATGAGCAGTTCTTC
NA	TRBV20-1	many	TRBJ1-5	CSVAGTGAQHF	TGCAGTGTTGCCGGGACTGGGGCCCAGCATTTT
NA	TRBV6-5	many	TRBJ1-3	CASSYSIPRPGNTIYF	TGTGCCAGCAGTTACTCGATCCCGAGGCCCGGAAACACCATATATTTT
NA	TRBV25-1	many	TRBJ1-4	CASSASGNEKLFF	TGTGCCAGCAGTGCCTCGGGGAATGAAAAACTGTTTTTT
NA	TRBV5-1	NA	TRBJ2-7	CASSFGTPSYEQYF	TGCGCCAGCAGCTTTGGGACACCTTCCTACGAGCAGTACTTC
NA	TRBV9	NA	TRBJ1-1	CASSLGHFTEAFF	TGTGCCAGCAGCTTGGGACATTTCACTGAAGCTTTCTTT
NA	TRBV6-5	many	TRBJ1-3	CASSYEHAYGNTIYF	TGTGCCAGCAGTTACGAGCATGCCTATGGAAACACCATATATTTT
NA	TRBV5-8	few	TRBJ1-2	CASSLGFRDRDDYGYTF	TGTGCCAGCAGCTTAGGGTTCCGGGACCGAGACGACTATGGCTACACCTTC
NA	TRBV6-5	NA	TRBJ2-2	CASGQINTGELFF	TGTGCCAGCGGACAGATAAACACCGGGGAGCTGTTTTTT
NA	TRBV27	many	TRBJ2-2	CASSPQSPGIELFF	TGTGCCAGCAGTCCCCAGTCCCCAGGGATAGAGCTGTTTTTT
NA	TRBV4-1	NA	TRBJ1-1	CASSQDPGLFSLNTEAFF	TGCGCCAGCAGCCAAGATCCTGGGTTGTTTAGTTTGAACACTGAAGCTTTCTTT
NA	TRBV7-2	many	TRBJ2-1	CASTLGTYNEQFF	TGTGCCAGCACCTTAGGAACATACAATGAGCAGTTCTTC
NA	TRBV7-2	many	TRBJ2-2	CASSRPYTGELFF	TGTGCCAGCAGTCGACCCTACACCGGGGAGCTGTTTTTT